Below, 3 T cell receptor beta chains from the same sample are listed, as sequenced in a study of cytotoxic CD8 clonotypes in ibrutinib-treated CLL (dated by TCRdb to the early 2020s). Library construction relied on the immunoSEQ multiplex PCR assay. TCRdb carries this immuneACCESS record with in-frame sequences only. Its versions omit some clonotypes, under half of them owing to an unresolved V gene in the studies checked, with the rest unexplained. This sample holds over 140,000 clones; more than 75% were observed only once. The top ten hold 6.5% to 8% of the sample. The sequenced sample was PBMCs, obtained after 36 months of ibrutinib treatment. Source of these receptors: a human donor with chronic lymphocytic leukemia.

The chain uses TRBV19 and TRBJ1-2; 11 positions match TRBD1. V trimming: 7 bases; J trimming: 5 bases; junction bases outside the gene matches: 15. This CDR3 contains 17 residues. CDR1 and CDR2 from the germline V gene are LNHDA and SQIVND (reference sequence). CDR3 sequence: CASTLYSGTGGRYGYTF. Here the CDR3 DNA reads TGTGCCAGTACCCTATACAGCGGGACAGGGGGTCGATATGGCTACACCTTC.

This chain links TRBV27 with TRBJ2-1; D is unclear. Germline V lookup: CDR1 MNHEY, CDR2 SMNVEV (reference sequence). V shed 0 bases and J shed 0 bases, with 15 bases lying between them. The CDR3 runs to 18 residues. The CDR3 nucleotides read TGTGCCAGCAGTTTATCGTGGGCAGGCGTGAGCTCCTACAATGAGCAGTTCTTC. This gives the protein CASSLSWAGVSSYNEQFF.

The chain has TRBV6-6 and TRBJ2-7; the D gene is possibly TRBD2 (5 bases). The V end was cut by 6 bases, the J end by 1 base, with 16 bases between. This CDR3 is built from 15 residues. Germline V gene sequence: CDR1 MNHNY, CDR2 SVGAGI (reference sequence). CDR3 sequence (DNA): TGTGCCAGCAGACCCGGTAGAGGGAATTCCTACGAGCAGTACTTC. The encoded protein is CASRPGRGNSYEQYF.